The 21 T cell receptor beta chains below were found in one sample sequenced in a study of shared clonotypes between healthy human individuals. The method was immunoSEQ multiplex PCR; TCRdb's version includes in-frame clones alone and lacks a portion of them. The table includes 2 million or so clones, roughly 95% detected once. Material for sequencing was naive CD4+ T cells sorted from blood. Noted subset: CD45RA+ positively selected. These TCRs come from a man in his late teens or twenties in good health.

CDR3 sequence reads: CASSSRLVFYNEQFF. CDR3 bases: TGTGCCAGCAGCTCGAGACTAGTTTTCTACAATGAGCAGTTCTTC. This chain joins TRBV5-6 and TRBJ2-1, with a tentative D call TRBD2 (6 bases). Germline assignment: CDR1 SGHDT and CDR2 YYEEEE. V gave up 3 bases and J gave up 3 bases, with 13 bases separating them. This CDR3 comprises 15 residues.

V usage is TRBV28 and J usage is TRBJ1-5; D is unresolved. Germline V gives CDR1 MDHEN, CDR2 SYDVKM. This CDR3 is 10 amino acids long. The DNA for the CDR3 is TGTATAGCCGGCAATCAGCCCCAGCATTTT. The encoded protein is CIAGNQPQHF.

The rearrangement links TRBV5-1 to TRBJ2-1; D is uncertain. The V end was cut by 0 bases, the J end by 4 bases, with 14 bases between. From germline, CDR1 is SGHRS and CDR2 YFSETQ. The CDR3 is 16 amino acids. The CDR3 nucleotides read TGCGCCAGCAGCTTGGTCCCTATGCAGCAATACAATGAGCAGTTCTTC. Amino acids: CASSLVPMQQYNEQFF.

A word on this clone: This sample also contains other DNA sequences that code for the same CDR3. The CDR3, as DNA: TGTGCCAGCAGTTCACTAGATACGCAGTATTTT. It specifies CASSSLDTQYF. V usage is TRBV6-5 and J usage is TRBJ2-3; no definite D call. The CDR3 covers 11 residues. Germline loops: CDR1 MNHEY, CDR2 SVGAGI. Trimming cost V 4 bases and J 5 bases, with 4 bases left between them.

The V call is TRBV11-3, the J call TRBJ2-3, with D possibly matching TRBD2 (5 bases). Germline V gives CDR1 SGHNT, CDR2 YENEEA. Trimming removed 5 bases at V and 4 bases at J, with 19 bases between. The CDR3 totals 16 residues. CDR3 region: CASSPHFRGEADTQYF. The CDR3 DNA is TGTGCCAGCAGCCCACACTTCCGGGGAGAGGCAGATACGCAGTATTTT.

This clone showed up just once. The chain has TRBV28 and TRBJ1-6, with no clear D. CDR1 and CDR2 (germline): MDHEN, SYDVKM. The CDR3 loop spans 15 amino acids. Trimming took 8 bases from V and 5 from J, leaving 16 bases between them. DNA for the CDR3: TGTGCCAGCGCTTCCGGCTCGCGGAATAATTCACCCCTCCACTTT. This codes for CASASGSRNNSPLHF.

A word on this clone: Other DNA sequences from this sample encode an identical CDR3 as well. The chain joins TRBV7-8 to TRBJ1-3; TRBD1 aligns across 7 bases. J was trimmed by 0 bases and V by 1 base; bases with no gene match: 3. Germline V gene data show CDR1 as SGHVS and CDR2 as FQNEAQ. This CDR3 has 16 amino acids. CDR3 sequence (DNA): TGTGCCAGCAGCTTAGGCCCAGGGGGCTCTGGAAACACCATATATTTT. This encodes CASSLGPGGSGNTIYF.

The V gene is TRBV6-5, the J gene TRBJ2-7, with TRBD2 as a possible D gene (5 bases). Germline values: CDR1 MNHEY, CDR2 SVGAGI. The V end lost 3 bases, the J end lost 2 bases, and 11 bases lay between the germline ends. This CDR3 has 14 amino acids. The CDR3 DNA reads as TGTGCCAGCAGTTATTTAGCGTTGACCTACGAGCAGTACTTC. Protein product: CASSYLALTYEQYF.

V and J are TRBV6-1 and TRBJ2-7, with 7 bases lining up with TRBD1. This CDR3 has 15 residues. The trim removed 6 bases at V and 3 bases at J, leaving 11 bases unmatched. Germline CDR1 MNHNS, CDR2 SASEGT. The DNA for the CDR3 is TGTGCCAGCAGACCGCACGACAGGGCCAGCTACGAGCAGTACTTC. Translated: CASRPHDRASYEQYF.

The V call is TRBV25-1, the J call TRBJ1-2; weak D call: TRBD1 (6 bases). Germline loops: CDR1 MGHDK, CDR2 SYGVNS. Trimming pared 3 bases from V and 7 bases from J, leaving 12 bases between. CDR3 length: 13 amino acids. CDR3 in amino acids: CASSDWGAGGYTF. CDR3 DNA sequence: TGTGCCAGCAGTGATTGGGGGGCGGGTGGCTACACCTTC.

Remarks on this clone: The same CDR3 also results from other DNA sequences found in this sample. V and J are TRBV7-9 and TRBJ1-4, with D unclear. This CDR3 has 13 amino acids. Germline CDR1 and CDR2: SEHNR and FQNEAQ (reference sequence). V was pared by 1 base and J by 4 bases, with 4 bases between. This CDR3 reads CASSLGLNEKLFF. CDR3 coding DNA: TGTGCCAGCAGCTTAGGACTTAATGAAAAACTGTTTTTT.

The chain carries TRBV13 and TRBJ1-2, with a tentative D call TRBD1 (5 bases). Trimming removed 0 bases from V and 7 bases from J, with 9 bases in between. CDR3 length: 13 residues. Germline CDR1 PRHDT, CDR2 FYEKMQ (reference sequence). CDR3 sequence: CASSLGRGGGYTF. The CDR3 DNA reads TGTGCCAGCAGCTTAGGGAGGGGAGGTGGCTACACCTTC. The full variable domain, in which reference TRBV13 and TRBJ1-2 provide the parts outside the CDR3, is AAGVIQSPRHLIKEKRETATLKCYPIPRHDTVYWYQQGPGQDPQFLISFYEKMQSDKGSIPDRFSAQQFSDYHSELNMSSLELGDSALYFCASSLGRGGGYTFGSGTRLTVV.

This chain uses TRBV2 with TRBJ1-3; the match to TRBD1 covers 10 bases. V was clipped by 5 bases and J by 2 bases; unmatched bases: 3. Germline lookup yields CDR1 SNHLY and CDR2 FYNNEI. The CDR3 spans 15 residues. CDR3 coding DNA: TGTGCCAGCAGTTTGGACAGGGGGGCTGGAAACACCATATATTTT. Its translation: CASSLDRGAGNTIYF. The whole variable domain, remainder taken from reference TRBV2 and TRBJ1-3, is EPEVTQTPSHQVTQMGQEVILRCVPISNHLYFYWYRQILGQKVEFLVSFYNNEISEKSEIFDDQFSVERPDGSNFTLKIRSTKLEDSAMYFCASSLDRGAGNTIYFGEGSWLTVV.

V and J are TRBV5-1 and TRBJ2-7; the D is unclear. The CDR3 is 13 residues long. Germline V gene lookup returns CDR1 SGHRS and CDR2 YFSETQ. Trimming cost V 4 bases and J 3 bases, with 11 bases left between them. For the CDR3, the DNA is TGCGCCAGCAGCATAGAGGTGGGCTACGAGCAGTACTTC. This encodes CASSIEVGYEQYF. The whole variable domain, remainder taken from reference TRBV5-1 and TRBJ2-7, is KAGVTQTPRYLIKTRGQQVTLSCSPISGHRSVSWYQQTPGQGLQFLFEYFSETQRNKGNFPGRFSGRQFSNSRSEMNVSTLELGDSALYLCASSIEVGYEQYFGPGTRLTVT.

This clone was observed a single time. This sequence joins TRBV5-5 and TRBJ2-3; D might be TRBD1 (5 bases). CDR1 SGHKS and CDR2 YYEKEE come from the germline V gene (reference sequence). This CDR3 comprises 16 residues. Trimming stripped 0 bases from V and 0 bases from J, with 11 bases between. For the CDR3, the DNA is TGTGCCAGCAGCTTGGCCCAGGGATCTAGCACAGATACGCAGTATTTT. It translates to CASSLAQGSSTDTQYF.

The chain employs TRBV5-1 and TRBJ1-2, with no clear D. Trimming cost V 4 bases and J 5 bases, with 15 bases left between them. Germline values: CDR1 SGHRS, CDR2 YFSETQ. The CDR3 spans 14 residues. The CDR3 DNA reads TGCGCCAGCAGCGCCCCAGGATCGTTATATGGCTACACCTTC. Protein: CASSAPGSLYGYTF.

V is TRBV5-6 and J is TRBJ1-4; maybe TRBD1 (5 bases). The ends were cut back, 4 bases at V and 7 bases at J, with 17 bases in the middle. From germline, CDR1 is SGHDT and CDR2 YYEEEE. This CDR3 is 15 amino acids long. The CDR3 protein is CASSARPGRAEKLFF. The CDR3 DNA reads as TGTGCCAGCAGCGCGAGGCCGGGGCGAGCTGAAAAACTGTTTTTT.

This clone has only one observation. The chain combines TRBV6-1 with TRBJ2-5, with a tentative D call TRBD1 (5 bases). The germline gives CDR1 MNHNS, CDR2 SASEGT. CDR3 length equals 14 residues. V was shortened by 7 bases and J by 6 bases, with 18 bases between the two germline ends. The CDR3 here is CASNDIKGAKTQYF. The CDR3 coding sequence is TGTGCCAGCAATGACATTAAAGGGGCGAAGACCCAGTACTTC.

The chain employs TRBV5-1 and TRBJ2-7; D ambiguous. V lost 0 bases, J lost 3 bases, and 10 bases lay in between. Looked up from germline, CDR1 is SGHRS and CDR2 is YFSETQ. This CDR3 comprises 14 residues. DNA for the CDR3: TGCGCCAGCAGCTTGGAGGGTCCCCACTACGAGCAGTACTTC. Translated, it gives CASSLEGPHYEQYF.

V gene TRBV6-1 combines with J gene TRBJ2-3; 7 positions agree with TRBD2. J lost 3 bases, V lost 0 bases, and 3 bases had no gene match. CDR1 is MNHNS, CDR2 SASEGT, per germline. This CDR3 spans 15 amino acids. CDR3 DNA sequence: TGTGCCAGCAGTGAAGCGGGGGGGTGGACAGATACGCAGTATTTT. Translation: CASSEAGGWTDTQYF.

The CDR3: CASSSLGSPLHF. The CDR3 DNA sequence: TGTGCCAGCAGCTCTTTGGGTTCACCCCTCCACTTT. V usage is TRBV7-9 and J usage is TRBJ1-6; no clear D. V was shortened by 4 bases and J by 9 bases, with 7 bases between the two germline ends. The CDR3 covers 12 residues. Germline V gives CDR1 SEHNR, CDR2 FQNEAQ (reference sequence).